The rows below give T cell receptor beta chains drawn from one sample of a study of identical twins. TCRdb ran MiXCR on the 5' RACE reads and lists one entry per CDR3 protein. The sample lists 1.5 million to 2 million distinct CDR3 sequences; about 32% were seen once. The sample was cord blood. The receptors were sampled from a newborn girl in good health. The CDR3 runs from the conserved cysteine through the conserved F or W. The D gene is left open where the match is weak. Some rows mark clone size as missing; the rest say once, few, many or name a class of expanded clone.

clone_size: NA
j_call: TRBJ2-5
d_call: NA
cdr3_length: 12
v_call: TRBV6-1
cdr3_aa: CASKDFKETQYF
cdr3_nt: TGTGCCAGCAAGGATTTTAAAGAGACCCAGTACTTC

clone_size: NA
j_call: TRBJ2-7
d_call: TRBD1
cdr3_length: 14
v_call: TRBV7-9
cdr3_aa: CASSPWGTGKEQYF
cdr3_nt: TGTGCCAGCAGCCCCTGGGGGACAGGGAAAGAGCAGTACTTC

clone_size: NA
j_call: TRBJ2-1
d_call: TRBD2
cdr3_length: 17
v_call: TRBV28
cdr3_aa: CASSYILAGVSYNEQFF
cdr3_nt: TGTGCCAGCAGTTATATTCTAGCGGGAGTATCCTACAATGAGCAGTTCTTC

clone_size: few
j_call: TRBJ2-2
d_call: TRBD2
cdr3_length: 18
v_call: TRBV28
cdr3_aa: CASSLLASGKIPTGELFF
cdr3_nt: TGTGCCAGCAGTTTATTGGCTAGCGGGAAGATACCTACCGGGGAGCTGTTTTTT

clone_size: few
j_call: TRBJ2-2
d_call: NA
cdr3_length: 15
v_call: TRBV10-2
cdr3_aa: CASSEATLQTGELFF
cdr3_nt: TGCGCCAGCAGTGAAGCGACACTCCAGACCGGGGAGCTGTTTTTT

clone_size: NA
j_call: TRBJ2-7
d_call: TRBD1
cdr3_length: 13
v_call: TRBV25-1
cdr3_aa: CASPRDRENEQYF
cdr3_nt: TGTGCCAGCCCAAGGGACAGGGAGAACGAGCAGTACTTC

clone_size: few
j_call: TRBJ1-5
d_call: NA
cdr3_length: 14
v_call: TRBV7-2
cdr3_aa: CASSLVSVDQPQHF
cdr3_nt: TGTGCCAGCAGCTTAGTATCGGTGGATCAGCCCCAGCATTTT

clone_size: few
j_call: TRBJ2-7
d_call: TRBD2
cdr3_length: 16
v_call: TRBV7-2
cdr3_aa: CASSLAGTSGVYEQYF
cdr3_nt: TGTGCCAGCAGCTTAGCCGGGACTAGCGGGGTATACGAGCAGTACTTC

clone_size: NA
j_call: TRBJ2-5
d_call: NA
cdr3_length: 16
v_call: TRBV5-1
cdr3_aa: CASSLALIWDKETQYF
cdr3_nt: TGCGCCAGCAGCTTGGCCCTAATTTGGGATAAAGAGACCCAGTACTTC

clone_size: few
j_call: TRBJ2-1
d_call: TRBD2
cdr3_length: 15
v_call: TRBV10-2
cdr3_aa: CASVAGTSGSNEQFF
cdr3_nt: TGCGCCAGCGTTGCGGGGACTAGCGGGAGTAATGAGCAGTTCTTC

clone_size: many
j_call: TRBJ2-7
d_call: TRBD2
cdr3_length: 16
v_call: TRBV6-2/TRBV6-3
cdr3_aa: CASSYPFGLASYEQYF
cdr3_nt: TGTGCCAGCAGTTACCCCTTCGGACTAGCCTCCTACGAGCAGTACTTC

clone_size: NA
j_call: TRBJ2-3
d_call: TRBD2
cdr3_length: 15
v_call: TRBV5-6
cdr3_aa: CASSWVTSNTDTQYF
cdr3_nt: TGTGCCAGCAGCTGGGTGACTAGCAACACAGATACGCAGTATTTT

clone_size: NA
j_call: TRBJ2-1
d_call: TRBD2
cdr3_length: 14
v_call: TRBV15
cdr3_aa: CATASGWAYNEQFF
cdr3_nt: TGTGCCACCGCTAGCGGGTGGGCCTACAATGAGCAGTTCTTC

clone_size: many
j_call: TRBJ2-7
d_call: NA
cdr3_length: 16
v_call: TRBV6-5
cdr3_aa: CASSYSGRGSSYEQYF
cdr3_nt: TGTGCCAGCAGTTACTCCGGCAGGGGAAGCTCCTACGAGCAGTACTTC

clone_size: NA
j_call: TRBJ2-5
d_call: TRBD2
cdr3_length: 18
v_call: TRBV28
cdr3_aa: CAGRRYSLLADALETQYF
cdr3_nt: TGTGCCGGCAGGCGATATTCCCTACTAGCGGACGCCCTTGAGACCCAGTACTTC

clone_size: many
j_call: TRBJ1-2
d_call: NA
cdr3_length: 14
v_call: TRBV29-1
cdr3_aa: CSATGTPQNYGYTF
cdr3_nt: TGCAGCGCAACCGGGACACCCCAGAACTATGGCTACACCTTC

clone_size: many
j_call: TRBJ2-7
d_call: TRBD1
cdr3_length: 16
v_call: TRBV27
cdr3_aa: CASSPQTGGQSYEQYF
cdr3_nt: TGTGCCAGCAGTCCCCAGACAGGGGGGCAGTCCTACGAGCAGTACTTC

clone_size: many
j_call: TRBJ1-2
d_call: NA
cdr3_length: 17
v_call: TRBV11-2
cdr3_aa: CASSLVLQSGRYYGYTF
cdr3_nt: TGTGCCAGCAGCTTAGTTTTACAGTCAGGACGCTACTATGGCTACACCTTC

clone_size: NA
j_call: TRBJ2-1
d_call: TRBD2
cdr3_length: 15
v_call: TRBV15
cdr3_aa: CATSFGLGINNEQFF
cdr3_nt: TGTGCCACCAGCTTTGGACTAGGGATAAACAATGAGCAGTTCTTC

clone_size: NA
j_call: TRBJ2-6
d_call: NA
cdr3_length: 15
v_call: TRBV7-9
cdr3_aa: CASSFVNSGANVLTF
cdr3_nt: TGTGCCAGCAGCTTCGTGAATTCCGGGGCCAACGTCCTGACTTTC

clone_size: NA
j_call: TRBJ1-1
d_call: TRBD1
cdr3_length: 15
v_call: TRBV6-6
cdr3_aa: CASSSGAGGQNEAFF
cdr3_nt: TGTGCCAGCAGTTCTGGGGCAGGGGGGCAGAATGAAGCTTTCTTT

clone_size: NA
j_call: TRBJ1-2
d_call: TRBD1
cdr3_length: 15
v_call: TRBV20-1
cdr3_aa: CSAAGTGVTNYGYTF
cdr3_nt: TGCAGTGCCGCCGGGACAGGGGTTACTAACTATGGCTACACCTTC

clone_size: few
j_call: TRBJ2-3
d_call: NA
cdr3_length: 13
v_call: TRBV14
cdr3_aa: CASTGVRTDTQYF
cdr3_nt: TGTGCCAGCACAGGGGTCCGCACAGATACGCAGTATTTT

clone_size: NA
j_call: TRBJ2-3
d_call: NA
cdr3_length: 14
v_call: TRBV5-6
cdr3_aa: CASSLARAGTTQYF
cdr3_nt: TGTGCCAGCAGCTTGGCAAGGGCCGGAACTACGCAGTATTTT

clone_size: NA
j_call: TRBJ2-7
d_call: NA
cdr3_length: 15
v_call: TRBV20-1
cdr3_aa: CSARDGRGADYEQYF
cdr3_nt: TGCAGTGCTAGAGATGGAAGGGGCGCAGACTACGAGCAGTACTTC

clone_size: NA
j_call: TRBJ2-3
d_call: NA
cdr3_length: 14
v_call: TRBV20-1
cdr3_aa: CSARVDGRADTQYF
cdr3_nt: TGCAGTGCTAGGGTGGACGGAAGGGCAGATACGCAGTATTTT

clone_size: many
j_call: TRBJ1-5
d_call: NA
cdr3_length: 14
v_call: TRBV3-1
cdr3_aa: CASSPGQFNQPQHF
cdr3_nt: TGTGCCAGCAGCCCCGGACAGTTCAATCAGCCCCAGCATTTT

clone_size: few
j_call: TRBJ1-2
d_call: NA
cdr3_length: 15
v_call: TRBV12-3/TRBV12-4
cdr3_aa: CASSLGQSTIYGYTF
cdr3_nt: TGTGCCAGCAGTTTAGGACAATCAACTATCTATGGCTACACCTTC

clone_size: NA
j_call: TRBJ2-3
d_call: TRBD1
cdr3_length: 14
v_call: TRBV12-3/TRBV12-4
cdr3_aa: CASSRGQAADTQYF
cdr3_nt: TGTGCCAGCAGCCGGGGACAGGCTGCAGATACGCAGTATTTT

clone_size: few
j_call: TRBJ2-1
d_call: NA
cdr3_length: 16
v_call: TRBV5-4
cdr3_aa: CASSSPPGQPYNEQFF
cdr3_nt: TGTGCCAGCAGCTCCCCACCCGGACAACCCTACAATGAGCAGTTCTTC

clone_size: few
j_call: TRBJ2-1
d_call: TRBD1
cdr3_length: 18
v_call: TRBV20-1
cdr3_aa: CSAPPGQSSLLTYNEQFF
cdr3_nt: TGCAGTGCGCCCCCGGGACAGTCGAGTCTTCTAACCTACAATGAGCAGTTCTTC

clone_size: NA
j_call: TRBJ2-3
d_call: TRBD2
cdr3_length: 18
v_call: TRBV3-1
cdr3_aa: CASSQERGLAGVPDTQYF
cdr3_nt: TGTGCCAGCAGCCAAGAAAGAGGACTAGCGGGAGTCCCAGATACGCAGTATTTT

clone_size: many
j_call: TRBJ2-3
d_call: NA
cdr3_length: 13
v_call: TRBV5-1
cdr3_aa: CASSLGVPDTQYF
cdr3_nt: TGTGCCAGCAGTTTAGGGGTACCAGATACGCAGTATTTT

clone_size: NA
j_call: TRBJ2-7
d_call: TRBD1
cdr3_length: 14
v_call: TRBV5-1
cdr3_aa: CASSFLGQYYEQYF
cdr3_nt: TGCGCCAGCAGCTTCTTGGGACAGTACTACGAGCAGTACTTC

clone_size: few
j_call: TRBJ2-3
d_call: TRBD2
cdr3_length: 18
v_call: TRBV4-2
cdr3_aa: CASSPGTSGGASTDTQYF
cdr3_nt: TGTGCCAGCAGCCCTGGGACTAGCGGGGGGGCTAGCACAGATACGCAGTATTTT

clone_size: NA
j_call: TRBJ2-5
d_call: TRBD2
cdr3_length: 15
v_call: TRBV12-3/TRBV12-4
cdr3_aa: CASSLAGGLGETQYF
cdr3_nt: TGTGCCAGCAGTCTAGCGGGGGGGCTGGGGGAGACCCAGTACTTC

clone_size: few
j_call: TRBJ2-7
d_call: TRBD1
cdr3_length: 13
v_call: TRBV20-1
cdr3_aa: CSARGDRVYEQYF
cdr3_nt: TGCAGTGCTAGGGGGGACAGGGTCTACGAGCAGTACTTC

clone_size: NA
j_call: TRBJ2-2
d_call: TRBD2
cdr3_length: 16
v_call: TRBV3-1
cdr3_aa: CASSQVLAGGPGELFF
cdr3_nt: TGTGCCAGCAGCCAAGTCTTAGCGGGGGGGCCCGGGGAGCTGTTTTTT

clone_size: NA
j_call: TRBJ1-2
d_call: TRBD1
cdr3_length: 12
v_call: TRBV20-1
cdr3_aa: CSAPTGPYGYTF
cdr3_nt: TGCAGTGCTCCGACAGGGCCCTATGGCTACACCTTC

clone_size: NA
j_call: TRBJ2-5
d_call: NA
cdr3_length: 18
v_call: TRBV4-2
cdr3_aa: CASSQDPLGRYNGETQYF
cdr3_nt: TGTGCCAGCAGCCAAGATCCCCTGGGACGGTATAATGGAGAGACCCAGTACTTC

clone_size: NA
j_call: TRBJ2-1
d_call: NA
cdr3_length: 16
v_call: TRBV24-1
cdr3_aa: CATSDWGTNPLNEQFF
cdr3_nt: TGTGCCACCAGTGATTGGGGGACAAACCCGCTCAATGAGCAGTTCTTC

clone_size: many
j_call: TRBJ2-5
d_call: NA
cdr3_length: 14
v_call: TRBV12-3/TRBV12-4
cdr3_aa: CASSFRGNQETQYF
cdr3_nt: TGTGCCAGCAGTTTCCGCGGCAACCAAGAGACCCAGTACTTC

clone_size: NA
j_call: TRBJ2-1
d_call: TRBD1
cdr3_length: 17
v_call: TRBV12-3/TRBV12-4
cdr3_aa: CASSFVPGTGGRNEQFF
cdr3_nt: TGTGCCAGCAGTTTTGTTCCCGGGACAGGGGGCCGGAATGAGCAGTTCTTC

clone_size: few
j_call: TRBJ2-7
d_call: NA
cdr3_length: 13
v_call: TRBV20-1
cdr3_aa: CSARDLSVYEQYF
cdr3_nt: TGCAGTGCTAGAGATCTTTCGGTCTACGAGCAGTACTTC